This entry lists 18 T cell receptor beta chains sequenced from one sample in a study of blood T cells in healthy people across ages. A J-beta primer mix and a sample-barcoded 5' primer were used in a second PCR of roughly 7 to 12 cycles. TCRdb redid the calling of the 5' RACE reads with MiXCR, one entry per CDR3 protein. The repertoire holds 800,000 or so distinct CDR3 sequences, with roughly 60% as singletons. The sample consisted of blood. These TCRs come from a man aged 25 to 40 in good health.

The V gene is TRBV20-1, the J gene TRBJ1-4; a possible D gene is TRBD1 (6 bases). The germline V gene encodes CDR1 DFQATT and CDR2 SNEGSKA (reference sequence). The CDR3 has 17 amino acids. V lost 5 bases, J lost 8 bases, and 27 bases lay in between. The CDR3 spells CSALGAGGPGLREKLFF. The CDR3 DNA is TGCAGTGCTCTAGGTGCTGGGGGCCCAGGCCTTCGAGAAAAACTGTTTTTT.

V gene TRBV6-5 combines with J gene TRBJ2-1; no clear D. The V gene lost 2 bases and the J gene lost 12 bases, with 8 bases spanning the gap. In germline, CDR1 is MNHEY, CDR2 SVGAGI. CDR3 length: 11 amino acids. CDR3 in amino acids: CASSYAHWQFF. CDR3 in DNA: TGTGCCAGCAGTTACGCTCATTGGCAGTTCTTC.

This sequence joins TRBV4-1 and TRBJ2-7; 7 bases map to TRBD1. The CDR3 runs to 15 residues. J was trimmed by 5 bases and V by 1 base; bases with no gene match: 8. From germline, CDR1 is MGHRA and CDR2 YSYEKL. For the CDR3, the DNA is TGCGCCAGCAGCCAAGGTATAGGGACAGAAGACGAGCAGTACTTC. Its protein is CASSQGIGTEDEQYF.

The CDR3 DNA sequence: TGTGCCACCAGCAAAACTAGCGGAAGCACAGATACGCAGTATTTT. It yields the protein CATSKTSGSTDTQYF. The rearrangement uses TRBV15 and TRBJ2-3; 8 bases line up with TRBD2. CDR1 is LNHNV, CDR2 YYDKDF, per germline (reference sequence). This CDR3 is built from 15 residues. V was pared by 4 bases and J by 0 bases, with 3 bases of the junction left unmatched.

This clonotype was detected ten times or more. This sequence joins TRBV3-1 and TRBJ2-1; 7 bases agree with TRBD2. Germline V gives CDR1 LGHDT, CDR2 YNNKEL (reference sequence). J lost 3 bases, V lost 1 base, and 3 bases had no gene match. This CDR3 spans 15 amino acids. The CDR3 sequence is CASSQGSSGYNEQFF. CDR3 nucleotides: TGTGCCAGCAGCCAAGGGTCTAGCGGCTACAATGAGCAGTTCTTC.

This clonotype appeared once. This chain links TRBV11-1 with TRBJ2-7, with 9 bases that match TRBD1. The CDR3 loop spans 15 amino acids. J was trimmed by 5 bases and V by 1 base; bases with no gene match: 6. Germline lookup yields CDR1 SGHAT and CDR2 FQDESV (reference sequence). CDR3: CASSLVRGDRDEQYF. CDR3 DNA: TGTGCCAGCAGCTTAGTACGGGGGGACAGGGACGAGCAGTACTTC.

The chain joins TRBV7-3 to TRBJ2-6; a weak D match, TRBD1 (5 bases). This CDR3 has 17 residues. Trimming pared 7 bases from V and 0 bases from J, leaving 16 bases between. The germline V gene has CDR1 SGHTA and CDR2 FQGTGA. CDR3 sequence (DNA): TGTGCCAGCACAGAGCAGGGTGACGACTCTGGGGCCAACGTCCTGACTTTC. The encoded protein is CASTEQGDDSGANVLTF. Filled out from reference TRBV7-3 and TRBJ2-6, the complete variable domain reads GAGVSQTPSNKVTEKGKYVELRCDPISGHTALYWYRQSLGQGPEFLIYFQGTGAADDSGLPNDRFFAVRPEGSVSTLKIQRTERGDSAVYLCASTEQGDDSGANVLTFGAGSRLTVL.

This clonotype was seen a single time. V gene TRBV21-1 combines with J gene TRBJ1-2. TRBV21-1 is shown as a pseudogene. The CDR3 has 9 amino acids. For the CDR3, the DNA is TGTGCCAGTTACTATGGCTACACCTTC. Translating it yields CASYYGYTF.

Written as DNA, the CDR3 is TGCAGTGCTAGAGGGGCAAATACGCAGTATTTT. This gives the protein CSARGANTQYF. The chain joins TRBV20-1 to TRBJ2-3; D remains unclear. V lost 1 base and J 7 bases, leaving 6 bases between the germline ends. In germline, CDR1 is DFQATT, CDR2 SNEGSKA (reference sequence). This CDR3 contains 11 residues.

The rearrangement uses TRBV28 and TRBJ2-7; 7 bases line up with TRBD1. Germline V CDR1 and CDR2: MDHEN, SYDVKM. V was clipped by 7 bases and J by 0 bases; unmatched bases: 3. This CDR3 is 13 amino acids long. The CDR3 DNA is TGTGCCAGCACCCGGGACAGCTCCTACGAGCAGTACTTC. Translated, it gives CASTRDSSYEQYF. The full variable domain, in which reference TRBV28 and TRBJ2-7 provide the parts outside the CDR3, is DVKVTQSSRYLVKRTGEKVFLECVQDMDHENMFWYRQDPGLGLRLIYFSYDVKMKEKGDIPEGYSVSREKKERFSLILESASTNQTSMYLCASTRDSSYEQYFGPGTRLTVT.

The table lists this clonotype with a count of one. The chain recombines TRBV20-1 with TRBJ2-5, with 8 nucleotides matching TRBD1. Germline V CDR1 and CDR2: DFQATT, SNEGSKA (reference sequence). This CDR3 is 13 amino acids long. The junction had 13 bases not matched to a gene; V was cut back by 5 bases and J by 11 bases. CDR3 sequence: CSAGDRSYDQQYF. CDR3 in DNA: TGCAGTGCTGGGGACAGGAGTTATGATCAGCAGTACTTC.

V gene TRBV27 combines with J gene TRBJ2-7, with unresolved D. Matching the DNA end better, TRBJ2-5 makes the J call doubtful. CDR3 length: 14 amino acids. Germline V CDR1 and CDR2: MNHEY, SMNVEV (reference sequence). CDR3 bases: TGTGCCAGCAGTTTCTACTTTGCCGGGGAGACCCAGTACTTC. Amino acids: CASSFYFAGETQYF.

The genes are TRBV12-3 or TRBV12-4 and TRBJ2-1; no definite D call. CDR3 length equals 11 residues. V shed 7 bases and J shed 8 bases, with 9 bases lying between them. CDR3 sequence (DNA): TGTGCCAGCATCGTAGGATATGAGCAGTTCTTC. This gives the protein CASIVGYEQFF.

This clonotype has a count of ten or more. The gene calls are TRBV5-1 and TRBJ2-5; 8 nucleotides match TRBD2. Unmatched junction bases numbered 3, after V lost 0 bases and J lost 2 bases. The germline V gene encodes CDR1 SGHRS and CDR2 YFSETQ. CDR3 size: 15 residues. CDR3 nucleotide sequence: TGCGCCAGCAGCTTGGAACCGGGGGGGCAAGAGACCCAGTACTTC. It is translated as CASSLEPGGQETQYF.

V gene TRBV15 combines with J gene TRBJ2-1; possibly TRBD1 for D (6 bases). The CDR3 extends over 12 amino acids. The germline V gene encodes CDR1 LNHNV and CDR2 YYDKDF (reference sequence). The V and J ends lost 4 bases and 7 bases respectively, with 8 bases between them. CDR3 region: CATSKGVNEQFF. The CDR3 coding sequence is TGTGCCACCAGCAAGGGGGTGAATGAGCAGTTCTTC.

The J gene is TRBJ2-1, the V gene TRBV6-5; no reliable D call. The end of the DNA fits TRBJ2-7 better, so the J call may be wrong. CDR1 is MNHEY, CDR2 SVGAGI, per germline. This CDR3 is 16 amino acids long. CDR3 coding DNA: TGTGCCAGCAGTTACAGTGTCAGAAGCTCCTACAATGAGCAGTACTTC. Translating gives CASSYSVRSSYNEQYF.

This clonotype came up a few times. The V gene is TRBV7-2, the J gene TRBJ2-3; no firm D call. V was cut by 5 bases and J by 5 bases, with 17 bases left in between. The length of the CDR3 is 15 residues. Germline V CDR1 and CDR2: SGHTA, FQGNSA. The CDR3 protein is CASSNGPNRGDTQYF. The CDR3 region has the DNA TGTGCCAGCAGCAACGGGCCAAACCGAGGAGATACGCAGTATTTT.

The J gene is TRBJ2-7, the V gene TRBV11-1, with a possible D match to TRBD1 (5 bases). Trimming left V 5 bases short and J 2 bases short, with 13 bases between. The CDR3 totals 14 residues. Per germline, CDR1 SGHAT and CDR2 FQDESV (reference sequence). CDR3 sequence (DNA): TGTGCCAGCAGCCCCGTGCCAGGGACCTACGAGCAGTACTTC. Translation: CASSPVPGTYEQYF.